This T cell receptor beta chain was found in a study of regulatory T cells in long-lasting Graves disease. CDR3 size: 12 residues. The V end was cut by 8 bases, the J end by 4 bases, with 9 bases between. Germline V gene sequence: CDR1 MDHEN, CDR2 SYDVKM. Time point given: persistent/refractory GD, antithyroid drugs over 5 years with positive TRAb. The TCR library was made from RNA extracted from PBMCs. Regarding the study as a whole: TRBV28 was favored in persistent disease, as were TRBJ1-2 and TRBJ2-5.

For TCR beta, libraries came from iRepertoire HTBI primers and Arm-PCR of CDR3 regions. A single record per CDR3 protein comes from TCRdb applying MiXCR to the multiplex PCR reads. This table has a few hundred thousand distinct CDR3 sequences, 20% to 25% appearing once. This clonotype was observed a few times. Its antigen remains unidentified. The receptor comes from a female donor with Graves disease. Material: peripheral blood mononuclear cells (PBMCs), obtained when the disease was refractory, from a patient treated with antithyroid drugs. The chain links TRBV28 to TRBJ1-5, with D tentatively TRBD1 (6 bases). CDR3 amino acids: CASDTGNQPQHF. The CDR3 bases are TGTGCCAGCGATACAGGGAATCAGCCCCAGCATTTT.